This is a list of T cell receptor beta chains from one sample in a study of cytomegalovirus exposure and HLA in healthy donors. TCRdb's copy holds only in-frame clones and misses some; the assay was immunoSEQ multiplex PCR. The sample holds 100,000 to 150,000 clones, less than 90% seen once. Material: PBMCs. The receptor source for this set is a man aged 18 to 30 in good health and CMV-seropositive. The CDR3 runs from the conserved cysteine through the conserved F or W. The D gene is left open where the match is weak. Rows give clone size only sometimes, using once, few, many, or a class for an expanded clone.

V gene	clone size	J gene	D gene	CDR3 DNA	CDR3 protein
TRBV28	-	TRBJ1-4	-	TGTGCCAGCAGTTCCCAGTGGGAAAAACTGTTTTTT	CASSSQWEKLFF
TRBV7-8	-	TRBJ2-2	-	TGTGCCAGCACCCACCTTCTACAGGGTAGTACCGGGGAGCTGTTTTTT	CASTHLLQGSTGELFF
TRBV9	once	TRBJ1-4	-	TGTGCCAGCAGCGACGGGACATCGAATGAAAAACTGTTTTTT	CASSDGTSNEKLFF
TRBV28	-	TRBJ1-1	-	TGTGCCAGCATTGAACTCATGAACACTGAAGCTTTCTTT	CASIELMNTEAFF
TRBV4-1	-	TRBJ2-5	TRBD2	TGCGCCAGCAGCCTACTAGCGGGGGGGTACCAAGAGACCCAGTACTTC	CASSLLAGGYQETQYF
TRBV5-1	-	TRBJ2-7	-	TGCGCCAGCAGCTTGGAGCAAATCTACGAGCAGTACTTC	CASSLEQIYEQYF
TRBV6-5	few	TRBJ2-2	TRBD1	TGTGCCAGCAGTGGTAGACAGGGGATCGGGGAGCTGTTTTTT	CASSGRQGIGELFF
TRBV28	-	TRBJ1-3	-	TGTGCCAGCAAAGAGCTGCTAAGTGGAAACACCATATATTTT	CASKELLSGNTIYF
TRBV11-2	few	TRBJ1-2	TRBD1	TGTGCCAGCAGTGTCGCCGGGACAGGGGCTGGCTACACCTTC	CASSVAGTGAGYTF
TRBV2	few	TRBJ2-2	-	TGTGCCAGCACCAGGGGTTCTGGCGCTGGGACCGGGGAGCTGTTTTTT	CASTRGSGAGTGELFF
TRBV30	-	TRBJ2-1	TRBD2	TGTGCCTGGAGTGTAGGATGGACTAGCGGGGGGAACAATGAGCAGTTCTTC	CAWSVGWTSGGNNEQFF
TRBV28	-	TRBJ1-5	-	TGTGCCAGCATCCACCCCGGGGTCGGCAATCAGCCCCAGCATTTT	CASIHPGVGNQPQHF
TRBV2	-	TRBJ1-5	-	TGTGCCAGCAGTGGTCCCGGTACTAGCAATCAGCCCCAGCATTTT	CASSGPGTSNQPQHF
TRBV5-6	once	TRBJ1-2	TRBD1	TGTGCCAGCAGCTTGGTCGGACAGGACTATGGCTACACCTTC	CASSLVGQDYGYTF
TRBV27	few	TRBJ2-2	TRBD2	TGTGCCAGCAGGGGAGCGGGGGGGCTAACCGGGGAGCTGTTTTTT	CASRGAGGLTGELFF
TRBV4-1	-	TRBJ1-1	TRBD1	TGCGCCAGCAGCCACCCCGGGACAGGGGACACTGAAGCTTTCTTT	CASSHPGTGDTEAFF
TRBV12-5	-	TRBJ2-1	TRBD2	TGTGCTAGTGGTTTGGTACTTGGGACTAGCGGGTACAATGAGCAGTTCTTC	CASGLVLGTSGYNEQFF
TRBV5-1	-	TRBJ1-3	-	TGCGCCAGCAGCTCGGGGGACTGGAAAAACGGAAACACCATATATTTT	CASSSGDWKNGNTIYF
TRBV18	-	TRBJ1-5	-	TGTGCCAGCTCCCAATATTCTGGACAGCCTAGCAATCAGCCCCAGCATTTT	CASSQYSGQPSNQPQHF
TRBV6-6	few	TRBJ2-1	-	TGTGCCAGTACCCGGACAGCCCGAGAGGGGCAGTTCTTC	CASTRTAREGQFF
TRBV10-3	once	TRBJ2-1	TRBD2	TGTGCCATGGCTAGCGGGGGGGCCGAAGAGCAGTTCTTC	CAMASGGAEEQFF
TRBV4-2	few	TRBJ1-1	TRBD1	TGTGCCAGCAGCCAAGATCGGGGACAGGGGGCTTTCTTT	CASSQDRGQGAFF
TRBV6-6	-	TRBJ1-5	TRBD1	TGTGCCAGCAGCTCCGGGACAGGGTTACATCAGCCCCAGCATTTT	CASSSGTGLHQPQHF
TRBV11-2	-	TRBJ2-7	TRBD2	TGTGCCAGCAGTAAAACTAGCGGGGCTGTCTACGAGCAGTACTTC	CASSKTSGAVYEQYF
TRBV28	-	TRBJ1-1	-	TGTGCCAGCAGTCCGACAGGAAGTGGGACTGAAGCTTTCTTT	CASSPTGSGTEAFF
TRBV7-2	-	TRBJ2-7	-	TGTGCCAGCAGCTCCTATGAGGTCACGACCTCCTACGAGCAGTACTTC	CASSSYEVTTSYEQYF
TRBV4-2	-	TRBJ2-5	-	TGTGCCAGCAGCCAAGATGAGGGGGAATTACAAGAGACCCAGTACTTC	CASSQDEGELQETQYF
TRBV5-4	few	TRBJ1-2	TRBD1	TGTGCCAGCAGCTACGACAGGGGCAACTATGGCTACACCTTC	CASSYDRGNYGYTF
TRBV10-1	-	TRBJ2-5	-	TGCGCCAGCAGTGAGTGGCGGGTAGGAGAGACCCAGTACTTC	CASSEWRVGETQYF
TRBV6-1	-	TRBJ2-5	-	TGTGCCAGCAGTGAGGGTAGGGGCCAAGAGACCCAGTACTTC	CASSEGRGQETQYF
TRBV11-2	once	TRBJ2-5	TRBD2	TGTGCCAGCAGCTTAGCCCCACCGACTAGCGGTTTTCAGGAGACCCAGTACTTC	CASSLAPPTSGFQETQYF
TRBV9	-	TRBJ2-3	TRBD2	TGTGCCAGCAGCGAGGTGGCGGGGGTCACAGATACGCAGTATTTT	CASSEVAGVTDTQYF
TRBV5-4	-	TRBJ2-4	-	TGTGCCAACAGCTTGGTTTGGGGGGAAGAGGAAAACATTCAGTACTTC	CANSLVWGEEENIQYF
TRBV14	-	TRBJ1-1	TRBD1	TGTGCCAGCAGCCAAGATCGAAGGGCTTGGGACAGGGGGATGAACACTGAAGCTTTCTTT	CASSQDRRAWDRGMNTEAFF
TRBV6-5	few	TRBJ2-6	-	TGTGCCAGCAGCAATCGGCGGTCTGGGGCCAACGTCCTGACTTTC	CASSNRRSGANVLTF
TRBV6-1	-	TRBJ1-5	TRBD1	TGTGCCAGCAGTTCCCCGGGACAGGGCAATCAGCCCCAGCATTTT	CASSSPGQGNQPQHF
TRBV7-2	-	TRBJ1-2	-	TGTGCCAGCAGCCCGGAACCGGGGGGCCTCGGCTACACCTTC	CASSPEPGGLGYTF
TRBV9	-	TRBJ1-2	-	TGTGCCAGCAGCGGCCAACCGGGATTGATTTACTATTTTGCCTTC	CASSGQPGLIYYFAF
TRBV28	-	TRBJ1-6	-	TGTGCCAGCAGCGCCGTAGGAGGGAGGGGGAATAATTCACCCCTCCACTTT	CASSAVGGRGNNSPLHF
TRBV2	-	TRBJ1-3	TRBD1	TGTGCCAGTCAGGGGGCAAACACCATATATTTT	CASQGANTIYF
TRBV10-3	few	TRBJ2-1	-	TGTGCCATCAGTGACGGCGGGGGCCCCTACAATGAGCAGTTCTTC	CAISDGGGPYNEQFF
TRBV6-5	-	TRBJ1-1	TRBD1	TGTGCCAGCAGCTTAACAGGGGGTTCGGCTTTCTTT	CASSLTGGSAFF
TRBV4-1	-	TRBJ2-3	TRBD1	TGCGCCAGCAGCCGTATAATCGGAACAGGGGATTTAGATACGCAGTATTTT	CASSRIIGTGDLDTQYF
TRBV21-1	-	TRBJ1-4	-	TGTGCCAGCAACCCGCGGGCTAATGAAAAACTGTTTTTT	CASNPRANEKLFF
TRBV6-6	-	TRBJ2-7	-	TGTGCCAGCAGTTACGGCCCGGGTTTCGGCGAGCAGTACTTC	CASSYGPGFGEQYF
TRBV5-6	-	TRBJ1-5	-	TGTGCCAGCAGCTTGTCCAGTAGCAATCAGCCCCAGCATTTT	CASSLSSSNQPQHF
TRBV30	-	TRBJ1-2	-	TGTGCCTGGAGTGTACGGGGGTATGGCTACACCTTC	CAWSVRGYGYTF
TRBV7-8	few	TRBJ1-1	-	TGTGCCAGCAGCTCTCAAACACCCATGAACACTGAAGCTTTCTTT	CASSSQTPMNTEAFF
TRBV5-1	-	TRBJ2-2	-	TGCGCCAGCAGTCAGGCGAACACCGGGGAGCTGTTTTTT	CASSQANTGELFF
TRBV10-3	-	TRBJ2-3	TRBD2	TGTGCCATCAGTGAGTCCACTAGCGGGGGGGGCACAGATACGCAGTATTTT	CAISESTSGGGTDTQYF
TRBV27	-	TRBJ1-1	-	TGTGCCAGCAGCCTGTTAGGTTCATTGGGGCCCAACCCTGCTGAAGCTTTCTTT	CASSLLGSLGPNPAEAFF
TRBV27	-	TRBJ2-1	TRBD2	TGTGCCAGCAGTATACGTGGGGCGGGGGTCAATGAGCAGTTCTTC	CASSIRGAGVNEQFF
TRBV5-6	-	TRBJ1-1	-	TGTGCCAGCAGCTTTGGGGGAGGCACTGAAGCTTTCTTT	CASSFGGGTEAFF
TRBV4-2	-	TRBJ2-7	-	TGTGCCAGCAGCCAAATTGAATCTCTCGGCGAGCAGTACTTC	CASSQIESLGEQYF
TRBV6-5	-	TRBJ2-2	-	TGTGCCAGCAGTTTAGGGGCCGGGGAGCTGTTTTTT	CASSLGAGELFF